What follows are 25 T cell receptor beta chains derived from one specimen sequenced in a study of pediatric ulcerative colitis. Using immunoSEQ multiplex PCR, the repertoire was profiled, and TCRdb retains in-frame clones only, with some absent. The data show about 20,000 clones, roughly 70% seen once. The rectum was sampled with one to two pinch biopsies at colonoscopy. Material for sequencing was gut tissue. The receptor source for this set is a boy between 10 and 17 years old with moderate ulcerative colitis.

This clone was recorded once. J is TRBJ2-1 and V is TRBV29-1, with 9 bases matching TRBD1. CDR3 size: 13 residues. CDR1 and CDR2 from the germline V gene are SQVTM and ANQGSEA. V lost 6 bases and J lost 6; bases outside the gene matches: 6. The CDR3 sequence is CSVEPDRGNEQFF. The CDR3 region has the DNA TGCAGCGTAGAACCGGACAGGGGCAATGAGCAGTTCTTC.

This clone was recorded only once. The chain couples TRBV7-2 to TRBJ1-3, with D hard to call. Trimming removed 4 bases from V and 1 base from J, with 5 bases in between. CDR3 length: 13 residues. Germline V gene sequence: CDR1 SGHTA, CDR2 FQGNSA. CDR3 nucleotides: TGTGCCAGCAGCTCGGAATCTGGAAACACCATATATTTT. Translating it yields CASSSESGNTIYF.

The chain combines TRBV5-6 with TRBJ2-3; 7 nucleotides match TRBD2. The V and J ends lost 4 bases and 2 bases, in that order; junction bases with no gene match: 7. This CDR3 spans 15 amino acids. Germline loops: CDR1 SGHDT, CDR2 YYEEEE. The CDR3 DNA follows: TGTGCCAGCAGCCTACCTGGGGGGGTCACAGATACGCAGTATTTT. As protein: CASSLPGGVTDTQYF.

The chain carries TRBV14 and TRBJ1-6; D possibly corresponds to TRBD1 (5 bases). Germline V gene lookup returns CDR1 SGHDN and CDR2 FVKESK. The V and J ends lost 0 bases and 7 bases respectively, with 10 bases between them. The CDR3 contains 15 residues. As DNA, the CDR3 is TGTGCCAGCAGCCAAGATTGGACACCCAATTCACCCCTCCACTTT. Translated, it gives CASSQDWTPNSPLHF.

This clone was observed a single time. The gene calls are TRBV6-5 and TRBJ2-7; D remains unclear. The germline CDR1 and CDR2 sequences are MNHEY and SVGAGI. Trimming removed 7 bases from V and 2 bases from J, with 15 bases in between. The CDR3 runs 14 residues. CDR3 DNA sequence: TGTGCCAGCACCGAATCCCAGCTAGCCTACGAGCAGTACTTC. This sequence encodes CASTESQLAYEQYF.

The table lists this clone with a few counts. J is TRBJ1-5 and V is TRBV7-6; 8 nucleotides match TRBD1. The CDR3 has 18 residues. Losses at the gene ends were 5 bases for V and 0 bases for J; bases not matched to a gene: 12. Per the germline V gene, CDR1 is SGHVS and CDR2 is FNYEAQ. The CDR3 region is CASSHPTGADYSNQPQHF. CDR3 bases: TGTGCCAGCAGCCATCCGACAGGGGCCGATTATAGCAATCAGCCCCAGCATTTT. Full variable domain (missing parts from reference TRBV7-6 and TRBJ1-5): GAGVSQSPRYKVTKRGQDVALRCDPISGHVSLYWYRQALGQGPEFLTYFNYEAQQDKSGLPNDRFSAERPEGSISTLTIQRTEQRDSAMYRCASSHPTGADYSNQPQHFGDGTRLSIL.

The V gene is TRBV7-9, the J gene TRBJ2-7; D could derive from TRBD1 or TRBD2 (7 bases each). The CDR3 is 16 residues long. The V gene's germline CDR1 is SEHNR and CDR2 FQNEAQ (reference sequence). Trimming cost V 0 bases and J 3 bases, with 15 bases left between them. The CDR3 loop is CASSLAAGGVFYEQYF. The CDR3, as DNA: TGTGCCAGCAGCTTAGCGGCAGGGGGGGTTTTCTACGAGCAGTACTTC.

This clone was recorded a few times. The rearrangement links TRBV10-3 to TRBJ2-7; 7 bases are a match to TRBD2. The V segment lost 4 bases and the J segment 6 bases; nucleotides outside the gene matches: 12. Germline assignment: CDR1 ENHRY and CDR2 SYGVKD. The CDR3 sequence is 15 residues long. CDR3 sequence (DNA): TGTGCCATCAGTGTTAGCGGTAGCGGGCCTGGCGAGCAGTACTTC. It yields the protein CAISVSGSGPGEQYF.

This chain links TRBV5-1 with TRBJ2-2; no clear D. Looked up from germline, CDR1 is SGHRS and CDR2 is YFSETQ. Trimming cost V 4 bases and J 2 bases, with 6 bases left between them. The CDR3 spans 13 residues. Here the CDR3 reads CASSGTNTGELFF. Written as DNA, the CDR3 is TGCGCCAGCAGCGGTACTAACACCGGGGAGCTGTTTTTT.

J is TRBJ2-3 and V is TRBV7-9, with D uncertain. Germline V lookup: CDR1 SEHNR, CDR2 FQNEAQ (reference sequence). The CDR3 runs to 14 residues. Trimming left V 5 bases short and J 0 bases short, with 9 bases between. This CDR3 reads CASSASYSTDTQYF. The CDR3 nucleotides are TGTGCCAGCAGCGCAAGTTATAGCACAGATACGCAGTATTTT.

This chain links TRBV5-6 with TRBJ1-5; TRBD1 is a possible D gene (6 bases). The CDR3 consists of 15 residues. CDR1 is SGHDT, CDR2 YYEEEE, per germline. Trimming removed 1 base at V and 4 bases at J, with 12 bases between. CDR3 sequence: CASSLWGGGNQPQHF. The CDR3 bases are TGTGCCAGCAGCTTGTGGGGGGGCGGTAATCAGCCCCAGCATTTT.

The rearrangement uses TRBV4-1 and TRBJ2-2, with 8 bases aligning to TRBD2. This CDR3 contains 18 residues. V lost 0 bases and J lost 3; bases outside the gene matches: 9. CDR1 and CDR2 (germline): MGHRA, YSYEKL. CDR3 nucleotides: TGCGCCAGCAGCCAAGATGACAAGCGGGAGACGTACACCGGGGAGCTGTTTTTT. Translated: CASSQDDKRETYTGELFF.

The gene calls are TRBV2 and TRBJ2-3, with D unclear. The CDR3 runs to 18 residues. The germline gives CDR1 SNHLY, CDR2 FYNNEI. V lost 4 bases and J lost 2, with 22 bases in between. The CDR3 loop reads CASSVEGFSTLFTDTQYF. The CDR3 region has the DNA TGTGCCAGCAGTGTAGAAGGGTTTAGCACCTTATTCACAGATACGCAGTATTTT.

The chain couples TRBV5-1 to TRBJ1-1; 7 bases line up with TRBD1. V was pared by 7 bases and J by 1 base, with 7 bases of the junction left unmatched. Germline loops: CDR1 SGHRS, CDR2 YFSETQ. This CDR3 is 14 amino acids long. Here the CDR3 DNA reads TGCGCCAGCGCCGCCGGGACAGCGAACACTGAAGCTTTCTTT. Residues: CASAAGTANTEAFF.

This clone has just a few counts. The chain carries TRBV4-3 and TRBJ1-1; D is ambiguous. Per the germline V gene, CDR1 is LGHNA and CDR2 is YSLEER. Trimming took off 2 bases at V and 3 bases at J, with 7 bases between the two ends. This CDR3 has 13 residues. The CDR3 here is CASSQQADTEAFF. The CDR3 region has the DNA TGCGCCAGCAGCCAACAGGCGGACACTGAAGCTTTCTTT.

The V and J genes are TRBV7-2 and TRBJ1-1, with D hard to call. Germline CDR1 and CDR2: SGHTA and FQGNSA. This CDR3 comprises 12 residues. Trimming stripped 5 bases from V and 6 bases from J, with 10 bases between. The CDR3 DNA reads TGTGCCAGCAGCATCCGTGGAGCTGAAGCTTTCTTT. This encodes CASSIRGAEAFF.

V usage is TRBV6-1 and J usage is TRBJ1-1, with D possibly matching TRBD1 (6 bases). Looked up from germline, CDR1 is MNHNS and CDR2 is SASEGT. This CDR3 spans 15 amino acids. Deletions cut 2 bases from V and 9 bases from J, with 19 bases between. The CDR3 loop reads CASSELWRGAIQAFF. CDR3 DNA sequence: TGTGCCAGCAGTGAATTGTGGCGGGGGGCCATCCAAGCTTTCTTT.

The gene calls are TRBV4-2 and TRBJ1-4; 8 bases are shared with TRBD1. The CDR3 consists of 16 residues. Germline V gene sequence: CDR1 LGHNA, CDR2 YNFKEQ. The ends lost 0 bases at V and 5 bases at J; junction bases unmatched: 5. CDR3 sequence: CASSQDGTGRNEKLFF. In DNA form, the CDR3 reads TGTGCCAGCAGCCAAGATGGGACAGGCAGGAATGAAAAACTGTTTTTT.

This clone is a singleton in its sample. CDR3 sequence: CASSRTSSNEQFF. Here the CDR3 DNA reads TGTGCCAGCAGTAGGACTAGTAGCAATGAGCAGTTCTTC. This chain connects TRBV5-4 to TRBJ2-1, with 7 bases matching TRBD2. Germline values: CDR1 SGHNT, CDR2 YYREEE (reference sequence). J gave up 6 bases and V 5 bases, and 5 bases lay outside the gene matches. CDR3 size: 13 residues. Supplemented by reference TRBV5-4 and TRBJ2-1, the full variable domain reads ETGVTQSPTHLIKTRGQQVTLRCSSQSGHNTVSWYQQALGQGPQFIFQYYREEENGRGNFPPRFSGLQFPNYSSELNVNALELDDSALYLCASSRTSSNEQFFGPGTRLTVL.

The CDR3 DNA reads TGTGCCAGCTCACCACCGTACCAGCCCCAGCATTTT. Residues: CASSPPYQPQHF. The rearrangement links TRBV18 to TRBJ1-5; D unclear. The CDR3 is made up of 12 amino acids. Germline V CDR1 and CDR2: KGHSH, LQKENI. V lost 0 bases and J lost 7, with 4 bases in between.

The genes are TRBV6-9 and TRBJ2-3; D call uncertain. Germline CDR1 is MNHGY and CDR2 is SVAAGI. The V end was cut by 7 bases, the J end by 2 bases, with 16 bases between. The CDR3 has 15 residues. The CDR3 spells CASTLIYPHTDTQYF. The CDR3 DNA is TGTGCCAGCACCCTGATTTATCCCCACACAGATACGCAGTATTTT.

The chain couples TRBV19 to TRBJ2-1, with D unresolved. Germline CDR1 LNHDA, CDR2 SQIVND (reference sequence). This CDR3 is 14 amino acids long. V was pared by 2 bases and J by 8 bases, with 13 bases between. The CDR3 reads CASSISSPGDEQFF. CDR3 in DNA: TGTGCCAGTAGTATAAGTTCGCCCGGAGATGAGCAGTTCTTC.

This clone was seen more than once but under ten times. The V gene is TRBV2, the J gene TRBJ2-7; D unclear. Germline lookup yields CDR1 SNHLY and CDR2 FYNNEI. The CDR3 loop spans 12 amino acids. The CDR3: CAGGVIGPGQYF. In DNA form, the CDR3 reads TGTGCGGGCGGAGTGATTGGGCCCGGGCAGTACTTC.

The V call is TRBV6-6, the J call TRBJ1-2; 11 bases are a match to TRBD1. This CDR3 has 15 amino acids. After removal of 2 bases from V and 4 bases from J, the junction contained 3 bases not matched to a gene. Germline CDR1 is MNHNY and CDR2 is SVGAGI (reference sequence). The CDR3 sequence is CASSYPGTGGYGYTF. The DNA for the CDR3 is TGTGCCAGCAGTTACCCCGGGACAGGGGGCTATGGCTACACCTTC.

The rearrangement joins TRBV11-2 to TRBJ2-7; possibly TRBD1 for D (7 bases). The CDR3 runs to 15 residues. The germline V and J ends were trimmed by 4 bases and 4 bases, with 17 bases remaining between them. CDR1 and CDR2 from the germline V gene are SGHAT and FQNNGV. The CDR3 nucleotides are TGTGCCAGCAGCTCGTCGGGGCAGGGGGGATACGAGCAGTACTTC. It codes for CASSSSGQGGYEQYF. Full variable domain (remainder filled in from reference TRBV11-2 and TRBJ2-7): EAGVAQSPRYKIIEKRQSVAFWCNPISGHATLYWYQQILGQGPKLLIQFQNNGVVDDSQLPKDRFSAERLKGVDSTLKIQPAKLEDSAVYLCASSSSGQGGYEQYFGPGTRLTVT.